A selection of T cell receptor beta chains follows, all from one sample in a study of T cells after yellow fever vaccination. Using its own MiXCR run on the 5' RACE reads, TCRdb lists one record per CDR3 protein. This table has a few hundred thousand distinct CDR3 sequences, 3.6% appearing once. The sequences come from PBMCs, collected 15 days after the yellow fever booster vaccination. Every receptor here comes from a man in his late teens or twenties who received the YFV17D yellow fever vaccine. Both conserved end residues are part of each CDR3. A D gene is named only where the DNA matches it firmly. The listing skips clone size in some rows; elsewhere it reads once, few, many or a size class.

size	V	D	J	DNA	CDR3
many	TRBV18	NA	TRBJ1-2	TGTGCCAGCTCACCACTACCCCCGGCAAGAGACCTTTCTAACTATGGCTACACCTTC	CASSPLPPARDLSNYGYTF
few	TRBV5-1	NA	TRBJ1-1	TGCGCCAGCAGCTTGATGGGGAGGACTGAAGCTTTCTTT	CASSLMGRTEAFF
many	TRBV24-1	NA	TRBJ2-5	TGTGCCACCAGTGATGGCTCGGTGGGTGAGACCCAGTACTTC	CATSDGSVGETQYF
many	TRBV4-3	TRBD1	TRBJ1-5	TGCGCCAGCAGCCAAGAAGGGACAGAGAATCAGCCCCAGCATTTT	CASSQEGTENQPQHF
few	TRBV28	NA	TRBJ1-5	TGTGCCAGCACCTTTACTGAGTATAGCAATCAGCCCCAGCATTTT	CASTFTEYSNQPQHF
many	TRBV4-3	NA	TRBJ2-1	TGCGCCAGCAGCCAAGATTGGGGACGACCGGGGACCGGGGAGCAGTTCTTC	CASSQDWGRPGTGEQFF
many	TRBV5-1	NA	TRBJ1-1	TGCGCCAGCTGCCGCGAAGGGACAATGAGGACTGAAGCTTTCTTT	CASCREGTMRTEAFF
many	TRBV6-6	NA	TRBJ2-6	TGTGCCAGCATGGGTGTCCCAGGGGCCAACGTCCTGACTTTC	CASMGVPGANVLTF
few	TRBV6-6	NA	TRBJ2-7	TGTGCCAGCAGTTACTCGAATCCAGGGGACTCCTACGAGCAGTACTTC	CASSYSNPGDSYEQYF
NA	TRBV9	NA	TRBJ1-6	TGTGCCAGCAGCGCAGCCCCGGATTCACCCCTCCACTTT	CASSAAPDSPLHF
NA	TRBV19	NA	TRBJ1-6	TGTGCCAGTAGTATTCGGACAGAGGATTCACCCCTCCACTTT	CASSIRTEDSPLHF
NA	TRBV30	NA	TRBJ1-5	TGTGCCTGGAGCCTGTGGGGAGGGGATCAGCCCCAGCATTTT	CAWSLWGGDQPQHF
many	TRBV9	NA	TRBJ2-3	TGTGCCAGCAGCGTCATCTTCGATACGCAGTATTTT	CASSVIFDTQYF
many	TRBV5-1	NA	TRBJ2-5	TGCGCCAGCAGCGTAACAGGAGGGAGCCTCCAAGAGACCCAGTACTTC	CASSVTGGSLQETQYF
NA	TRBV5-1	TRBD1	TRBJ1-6	TGCGCCAGCAGCTTGGTAGGGGGCGACTATAATTCACCCCTCCACTTT	CASSLVGGDYNSPLHF
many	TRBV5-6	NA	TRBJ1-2	TGTGCCAGCAGCTTGGGGCAGGGAAAAGGAGGCTACACCTTC	CASSLGQGKGGYTF
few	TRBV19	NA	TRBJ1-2	TGTGCCAGTACCGATCGGCAGAGCTATGGCTACACCTTC	CASTDRQSYGYTF
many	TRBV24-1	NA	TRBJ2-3	TGTGCCACCGAGGGGAACACAGATACGCAGTATTTT	CATEGNTDTQYF
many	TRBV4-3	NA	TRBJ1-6	TGCGCCAGCAGCCAAACCCCGGTCACCAGCTCCTATAATTCACCCCTCCACTTT	CASSQTPVTSSYNSPLHF
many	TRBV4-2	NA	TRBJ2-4	TGTGCCAGCAGCCAAGATCCGGGAAACATTCAGTACTTC	CASSQDPGNIQYF
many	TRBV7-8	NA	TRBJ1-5	TGTGCCAGCAGCTTCGGGCTGAGCAATCAGCCCCAGCATTTT	CASSFGLSNQPQHF